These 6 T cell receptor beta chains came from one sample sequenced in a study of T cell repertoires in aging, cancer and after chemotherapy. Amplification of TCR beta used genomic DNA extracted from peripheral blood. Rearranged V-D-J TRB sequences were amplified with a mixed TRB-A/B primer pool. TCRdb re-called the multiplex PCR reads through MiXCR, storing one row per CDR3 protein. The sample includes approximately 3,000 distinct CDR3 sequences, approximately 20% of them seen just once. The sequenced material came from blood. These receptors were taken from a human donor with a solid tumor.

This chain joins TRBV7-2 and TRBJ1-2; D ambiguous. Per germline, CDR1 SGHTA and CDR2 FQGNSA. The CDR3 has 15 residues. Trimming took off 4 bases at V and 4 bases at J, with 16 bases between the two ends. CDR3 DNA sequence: TGTGCCAGCAGCTCACCCCAGACTGAGATCTATGGCTACACCTTC. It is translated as CASSSPQTEIYGYTF.

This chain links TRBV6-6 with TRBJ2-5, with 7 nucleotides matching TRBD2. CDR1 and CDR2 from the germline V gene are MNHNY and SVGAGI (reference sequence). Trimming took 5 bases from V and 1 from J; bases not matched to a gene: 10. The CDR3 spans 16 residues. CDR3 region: CASSNFQRGPQETQYF. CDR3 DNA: TGTGCCAGCAGTAACTTTCAGCGGGGACCCCAAGAGACCCAGTACTTC.

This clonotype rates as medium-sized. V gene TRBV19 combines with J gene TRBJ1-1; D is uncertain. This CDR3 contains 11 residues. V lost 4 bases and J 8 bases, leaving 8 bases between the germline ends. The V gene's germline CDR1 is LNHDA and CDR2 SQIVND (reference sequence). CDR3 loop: CASSKIWEAFF. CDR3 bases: TGTGCCAGTAGTAAGATTTGGGAAGCTTTCTTT.

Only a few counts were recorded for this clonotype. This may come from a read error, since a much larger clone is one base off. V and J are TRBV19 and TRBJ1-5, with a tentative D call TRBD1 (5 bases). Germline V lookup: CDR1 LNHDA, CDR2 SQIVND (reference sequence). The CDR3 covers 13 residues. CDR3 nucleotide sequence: TGTGCCAGTAGTATTGAGGGGAATCAGCCCAAGCATTTT. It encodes CASSIEGNQPKHF.

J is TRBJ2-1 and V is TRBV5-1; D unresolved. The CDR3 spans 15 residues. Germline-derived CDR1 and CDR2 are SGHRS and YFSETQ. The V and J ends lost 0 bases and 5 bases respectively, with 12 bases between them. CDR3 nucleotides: TGCGCCAGCAGCTTGGACTACAGTTTCAACAATGAGCAGTTCTTC. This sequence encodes CASSLDYSFNNEQFF.

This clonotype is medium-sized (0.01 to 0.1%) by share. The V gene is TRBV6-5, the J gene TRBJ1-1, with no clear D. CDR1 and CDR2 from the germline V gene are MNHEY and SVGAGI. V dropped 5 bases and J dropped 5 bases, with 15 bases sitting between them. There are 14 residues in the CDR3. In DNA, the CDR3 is TGTGCCAGCAGTAACACCCGAGGGAGGACTGAAGCTTTCTTT. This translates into CASSNTRGRTEAFF.